These T cell receptor beta chains were read from a single sample in a study of beta chain features in type 1 diabetes. Clones were sequenced by immunoSEQ multiplex PCR, and TCRdb holds only the in-frame ones, with some missing. The table includes about 470,000 clones, over 25% detected once. The sequencing sample was made of naive CD4+ T cells from blood. The receptor source for this set is a man younger than 35 in good health. The CDR3 runs from the conserved cysteine through the conserved F or W. Each record gives: J gene, V gene, clone size, D gene, CDR3 DNA, CDR3 protein. The D gene is left open where the match is weak. Rows give clone size only sometimes, using once, few, many, or a class for an expanded clone.

TRBJ2-1 TRBV7-8 - TRBD1 TGTGCCAGCAGCTTCCCTGGGACAGCCCCTAATGAGCAGTTCTTC CASSFPGTAPNEQFF
TRBJ2-5 TRBV15 - - TGTGCCACCAGCAGTCCGGCTACGGCCAAAGAGACCCAGTACTTC CATSSPATAKETQYF
TRBJ2-2 TRBV6-1 - TRBD1 TGTGCCAGCACCCGGGACAGCCCCACCGGGGAGCTGTTTTTT CASTRDSPTGELFF
TRBJ2-1 TRBV2 - TRBD2 TGTGCCAGCAGTGCCCTTCGGACTAGCGGGAGTAGAAATGAGCAGTTCTTC CASSALRTSGSRNEQFF
TRBJ2-3 TRBV30 - TRBD2 TGTGCCTGGACGCCGGGACTAGCGTTAACAGATACGCAGTATTTT CAWTPGLALTDTQYF
TRBJ2-3 TRBV7-2 few - TGTGCCAGCAGCCCCAACACAGATACGCAGTATTTT CASSPNTDTQYF
TRBJ1-2 TRBV29-1 - TRBD1 TGCAGCGTGGGGCAGGGGGCGTTTGGCTACACCTTC CSVGQGAFGYTF
TRBJ2-1 TRBV18 - TRBD2 TGTGCCAGCTCACCATTGGGCGGGAGCTACGGCAATGAGCAGTTCTTC CASSPLGGSYGNEQFF
TRBJ1-2 TRBV29-1 few - TGCAGCGTGCATACAGGGTGGAGCTACACCTTC CSVHTGWSYTF
TRBJ2-7 TRBV29-1 few TRBD2 TGCAGCGCCGGACTAGCGGGAGTGGGGCCCCACGAGCAGTACTTC CSAGLAGVGPHEQYF
TRBJ2-4 TRBV6-5 few - TGTGCCAGCAGTGACAGTCACAAAAACATTCAGTACTTC CASSDSHKNIQYF
TRBJ2-7 TRBV7-9 few - TGTGCCAGCAGCTGGACTGGTAGAACCTACGAGCAGTACTTC CASSWTGRTYEQYF
TRBJ2-7 TRBV27 - TRBD1 TGTGCCAGCAGTTTTCGGGGACAGGCCCTCGAGCAGTACTTC CASSFRGQALEQYF
TRBJ2-1 TRBV18 - TRBD1 TGTGCCAGCTCACCACCGACAGGGGTGGTCTACAATGAGCAGTTCTTC CASSPPTGVVYNEQFF
TRBJ2-5 TRBV14 - - TGTGCCAGCAGCCAAGGCTCTGTGTGGGAGACCCAGTACTTC CASSQGSVWETQYF
TRBJ2-3 TRBV20-1 - - TGCAGTGCTCGATATCTGATGCAGTATTTT CSARYLMQYF
TRBJ2-7 TRBV2 - TRBD1 TGTGCCAGCAGTGAACAGGGGACAGCCTACGAGCAGTACTTC CASSEQGTAYEQYF
TRBJ1-1 TRBV29-1 - - TGCAGCGTTGAAGACGCAGTATTGAACACTGAAGCTTTCTTT CSVEDAVLNTEAFF
TRBJ2-6 TRBV30 few - TGTGCCTGGTCCGGGACGGTCAGCTCTGGGGCCAACGTCCTGACTTTC CAWSGTVSSGANVLTF
TRBJ1-5 TRBV7-2 - - TGTGCCAGCAGCTTAGAACGGGGTCAGCCCCAGCATTTT CASSLERGQPQHF
TRBJ2-2 TRBV18 - - TGTGCCAGCTCACCATCTCCAGGGAGCACCGGGGAGCTGTTTTTT CASSPSPGSTGELFF
TRBJ2-1 TRBV9 - - TGTGCCAGCGAACGGGGGCCAGCCTACAATGAGCAGTTCTTC CASERGPAYNEQFF
TRBJ2-7 TRBV18 - - TGTGCCAGCTCACCCTGGACGGATTTTGGCAACGAGCAGTACTTC CASSPWTDFGNEQYF
TRBJ2-1 TRBV7-2 - - TGTGCCAGCAGCTCTCAAAGCAGGGGTGAGCAGTTCTTC CASSSQSRGEQFF
TRBJ2-4 TRBV4-1 few - TGCGCCAGCAGCCAATTTCAGGTCGGGGCAAACATTCAGTACTTC CASSQFQVGANIQYF
TRBJ2-7 TRBV27 few - TGTGCCAGCAGTACGAGCGGCTACGAGCAGTACTTC CASSTSGYEQYF
TRBJ2-1 TRBV6-5 - - TGTGCCAGCACCACGGAGGGAAATGAGCAGTTCTTC CASTTEGNEQFF
TRBJ2-5 TRBV28 - - TGTGCCAGCAGGCCCCCCAACCCTCCAGAGACCCAGTACTTC CASRPPNPPETQYF
TRBJ2-1 TRBV29-1 - TRBD1 TGCAGCCTCCAGAAGGACAGGGTAAACAATGAGCAGTTCTTC CSLQKDRVNNEQFF
TRBJ2-5 TRBV28 - - TGTGCCAGCAGTTTCCAGGGTCGAGAGACCCAGTACTTC CASSFQGRETQYF
TRBJ2-3 TRBV30 few - TGTGCCTGGGACCACCGGGGGGCGGACACAGATACGCAGTATTTT CAWDHRGADTDTQYF
TRBJ2-7 TRBV11-3 - TRBD1 TGTGCCAGCAGCTTGGGACAGAGCGAGCAGTACTTC CASSLGQSEQYF
TRBJ2-1 TRBV4-1 few - TGCGCCAGCAGCCAACTAGGGGGAGTGCAGTTCTTC CASSQLGGVQFF
TRBJ1-2 TRBV13 few - TGTGCCAGCAGCTTAGGAGCAGGGGTCTATGGCTACACCTTC CASSLGAGVYGYTF
TRBJ2-4 TRBV19 - TRBD2 TGTGCCAGTAGTATTGATAGCGGGGCGGGAAACATTCAGTACTTC CASSIDSGAGNIQYF
TRBJ2-1 TRBV4-3 few TRBD2 TGCGCCAGCAGCCAAGAAGCGGGAGCCTACAATGAGCAGTTCTTC CASSQEAGAYNEQFF
TRBJ2-3 TRBV5-1 few - TGCGCCAGCAGGGAGATAGTGCCAGATACGCAGTATTTT CASREIVPDTQYF
TRBJ2-7 TRBV19 - TRBD2 TGTGCCACTTGGCGGGGGATCTCCTACGAGCAGTACTTC CATWRGISYEQYF
TRBJ2-7 TRBV10-3 once TRBD2 TGTGCCATCAGTGAGTCGAGGGCGGGAGCCACCCTCTACGAGCAGTACTTC CAISESRAGATLYEQYF
TRBJ2-3 TRBV30 - - TGTGCCTGGAGACTTCAGGGGCGAGCCACAGATACGCAGTATTTT CAWRLQGRATDTQYF
TRBJ2-2 TRBV25-1 - TRBD2 TGTGCCAGCAGAGGAGGGAGGGCGAACACCGGGGAGCTGTTTTTT CASRGGRANTGELFF
TRBJ1-3 TRBV20-1 - - TGCAGTGCATCGCAGGGAAACACCATATATTTT CSASQGNTIYF
TRBJ2-5 TRBV28 few - TGTGCCAGCACCTCCCCCGCCGAGGACGGGGAGACCCAGTACTTC CASTSPAEDGETQYF
TRBJ2-7 TRBV30 - TRBD2 TGTGCCTGGAGTGTACCGGGGGGATCCTACGAGCAGTACTTC CAWSVPGGSYEQYF
TRBJ1-5 TRBV30 - TRBD1 TGTGCCTGGACGACAGGGAATCAGCCCCAGCATTTT CAWTTGNQPQHF
TRBJ2-7 TRBV30 few - TGTGCCTGGGGGACGGACCTGAGGAGCGAGCAGTACTTC CAWGTDLRSEQYF
TRBJ2-1 TRBV4-3 few - TGCGCCAGCAGCCAAGACGCAGCCTATGAGCAGTTCTTC CASSQDAAYEQFF
TRBJ2-4 TRBV25-1 - TRBD2 TGTGCCAGCATGGGGGCGGGAGGGCCAGCCAAAAACATTCAGTACTTC CASMGAGGPAKNIQYF
TRBJ2-3 TRBV30 - - TGTGCACTCAGGCCAGTCTCGAGCACAGATACGCAGTATTTT CALRPVSSTDTQYF
TRBJ2-3 TRBV7-2 - - TGTGCCAGCACCACGCGACGCAGCACAGATACGCAGTATTTT CASTTRRSTDTQYF
TRBJ2-1 TRBV7-2 - TRBD1 TGTGCCAGCAGCTCGATGACTACAGGGGACGCGTTCTTC CASSSMTTGDAFF
TRBJ2-7 TRBV30 - - TGTGCCTGGAGTGTACGGTACGAGCAGTACTTC CAWSVRYEQYF
TRBJ1-5 TRBV9 few - TGTGCCAGCAGCGTAGCACTGAATCAGCCCCAGCATTTT CASSVALNQPQHF
TRBJ2-1 TRBV29-1 - - TGCAGCGTAGGTGGAGGGAGGGGGTACAATGAGCAGTTCTTC CSVGGGRGYNEQFF
TRBJ2-7 TRBV25-1 - - TGTGCCAGCAGTGAATTAGCGTCGGACGGACCCTACGAGCAGTACTTC CASSELASDGPYEQYF